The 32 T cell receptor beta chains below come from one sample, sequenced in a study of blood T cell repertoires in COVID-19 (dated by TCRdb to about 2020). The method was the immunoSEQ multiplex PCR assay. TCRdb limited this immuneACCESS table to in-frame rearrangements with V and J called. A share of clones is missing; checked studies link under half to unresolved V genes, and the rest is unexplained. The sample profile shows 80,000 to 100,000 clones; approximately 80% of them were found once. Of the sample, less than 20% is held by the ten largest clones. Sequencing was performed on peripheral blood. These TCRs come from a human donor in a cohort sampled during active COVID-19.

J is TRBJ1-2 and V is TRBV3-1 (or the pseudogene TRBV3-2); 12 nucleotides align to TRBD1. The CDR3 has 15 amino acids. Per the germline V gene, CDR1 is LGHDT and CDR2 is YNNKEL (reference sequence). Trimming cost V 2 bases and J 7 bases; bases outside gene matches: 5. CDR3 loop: CASSQSGTGGGGYTF. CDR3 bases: TGTGCCAGCAGCCAATCCGGGACAGGGGGCGGTGGCTACACCTTC.

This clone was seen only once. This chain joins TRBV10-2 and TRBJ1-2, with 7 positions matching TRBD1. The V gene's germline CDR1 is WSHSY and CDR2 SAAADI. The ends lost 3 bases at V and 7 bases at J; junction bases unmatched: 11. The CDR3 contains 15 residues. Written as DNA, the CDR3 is TGCGCCAGCAGTGAAGTGACAGGGTCTACTGGTGGCTACACCTTC. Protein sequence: CASSEVTGSTGGYTF.

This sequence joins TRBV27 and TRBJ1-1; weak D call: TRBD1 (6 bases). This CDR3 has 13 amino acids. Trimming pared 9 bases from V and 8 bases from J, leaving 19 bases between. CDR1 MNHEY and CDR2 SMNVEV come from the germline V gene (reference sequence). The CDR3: CASLTNAGDEAFF. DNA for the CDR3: TGTGCCAGTTTAACCAATGCAGGGGACGAAGCTTTCTTT.

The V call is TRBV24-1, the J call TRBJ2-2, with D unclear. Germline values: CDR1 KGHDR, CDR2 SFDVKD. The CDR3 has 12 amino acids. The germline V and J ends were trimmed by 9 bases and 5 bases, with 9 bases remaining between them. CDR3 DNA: TGTGCCACCTCACAGTTTACCGGGGAGCTGTTTTTT. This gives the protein CATSQFTGELFF.

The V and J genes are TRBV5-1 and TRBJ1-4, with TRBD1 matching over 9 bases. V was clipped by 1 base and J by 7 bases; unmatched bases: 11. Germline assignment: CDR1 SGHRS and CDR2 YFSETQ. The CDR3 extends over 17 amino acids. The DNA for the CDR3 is TGCGCCAGCAGCTTGAGGGGGCCGGGACAGGGATTTGAAAAACTGTTTTTT. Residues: CASSLRGPGQGFEKLFF.

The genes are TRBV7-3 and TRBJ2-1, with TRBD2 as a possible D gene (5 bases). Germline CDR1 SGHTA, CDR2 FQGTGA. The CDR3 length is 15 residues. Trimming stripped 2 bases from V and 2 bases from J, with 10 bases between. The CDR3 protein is CASSLFSGTYNEQFF. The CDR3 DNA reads TGTGCCAGCAGCTTATTCAGCGGAACCTACAATGAGCAGTTCTTC.

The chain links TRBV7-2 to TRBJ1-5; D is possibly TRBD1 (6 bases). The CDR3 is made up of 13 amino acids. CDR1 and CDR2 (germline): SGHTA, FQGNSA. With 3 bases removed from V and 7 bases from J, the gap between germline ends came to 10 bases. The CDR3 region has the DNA TGTGCCAGCAGCTTTAGGGACAAGCAGCCCCAGCATTTT. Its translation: CASSFRDKQPQHF.

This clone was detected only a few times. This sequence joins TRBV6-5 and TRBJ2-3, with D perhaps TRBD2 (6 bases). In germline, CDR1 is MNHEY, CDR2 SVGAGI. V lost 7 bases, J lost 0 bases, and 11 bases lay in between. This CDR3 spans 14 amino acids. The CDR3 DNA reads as TGTGCCAGCAAAGCGGGTTTGAGCACAGATACGCAGTATTTT. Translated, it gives CASKAGLSTDTQYF.

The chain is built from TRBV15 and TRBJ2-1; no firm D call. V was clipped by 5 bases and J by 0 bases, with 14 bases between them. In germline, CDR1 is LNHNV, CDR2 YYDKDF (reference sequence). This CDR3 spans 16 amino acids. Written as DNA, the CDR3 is TGTGCCACCAGCTTACGAGGCTGGAGCTCCTACAATGAGCAGTTCTTC. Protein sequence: CATSLRGWSSYNEQFF.

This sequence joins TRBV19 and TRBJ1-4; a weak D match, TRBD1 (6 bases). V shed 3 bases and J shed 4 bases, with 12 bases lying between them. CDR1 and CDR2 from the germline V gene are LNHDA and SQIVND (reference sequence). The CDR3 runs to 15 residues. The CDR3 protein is CASSISGGINEKLFF. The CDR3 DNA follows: TGTGCCAGTAGTATCTCGGGGGGCATTAATGAAAAACTGTTTTTT.

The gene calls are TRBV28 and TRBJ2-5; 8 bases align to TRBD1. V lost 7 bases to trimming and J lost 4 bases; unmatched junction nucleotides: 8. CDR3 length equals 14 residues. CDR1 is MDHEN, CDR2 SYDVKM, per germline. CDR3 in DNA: TGTGCCAGCATCTCAGGGGGCAGGCGAGAGACCCAGTACTTC. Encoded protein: CASISGGRRETQYF.

CDR3 sequence (DNA): TGTGCCAGCAGTTACCGGACTAGTATTGGCAATGAGCAGTTCTTC. It codes for CASSYRTSIGNEQFF. This chain joins TRBV6-5 and TRBJ2-1; 7 bases match TRBD2. Germline lookup yields CDR1 MNHEY and CDR2 SVGAGI. After removal of 2 bases from V and 6 bases from J, the junction contained 7 bases not matched to a gene. This CDR3 is built from 15 residues.

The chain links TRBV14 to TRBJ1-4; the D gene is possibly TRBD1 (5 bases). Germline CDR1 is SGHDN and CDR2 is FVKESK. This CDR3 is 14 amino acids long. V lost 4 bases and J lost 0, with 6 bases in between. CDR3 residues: CASSRQTTNEKLFF. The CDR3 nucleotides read TGTGCCAGCAGCCGACAGACAACTAATGAAAAACTGTTTTTT.

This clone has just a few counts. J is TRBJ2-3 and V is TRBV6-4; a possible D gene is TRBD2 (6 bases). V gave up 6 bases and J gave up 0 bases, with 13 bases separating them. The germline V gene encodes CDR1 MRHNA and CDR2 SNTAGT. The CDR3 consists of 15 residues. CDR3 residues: CASSQRGSSTDTQYF. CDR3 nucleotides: TGTGCCAGCAGCCAACGGGGGTCTAGCACAGATACGCAGTATTTT.

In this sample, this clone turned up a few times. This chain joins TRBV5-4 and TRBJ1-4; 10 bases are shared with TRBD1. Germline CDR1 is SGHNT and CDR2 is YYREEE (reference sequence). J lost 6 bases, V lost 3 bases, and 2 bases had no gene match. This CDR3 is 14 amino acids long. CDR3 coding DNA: TGTGCCAGCAGCTCCGGGACAGGGGATGAAAAACTGTTTTTT. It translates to CASSSGTGDEKLFF. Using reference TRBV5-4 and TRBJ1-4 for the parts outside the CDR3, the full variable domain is ETGVTQSPTHLIKTRGQQVTLRCSSQSGHNTVSWYQQALGQGPQFIFQYYREEENGRGNFPPRFSGLQFPNYSSELNVNALELDDSALYLCASSSGTGDEKLFFGSGTQLSVL.

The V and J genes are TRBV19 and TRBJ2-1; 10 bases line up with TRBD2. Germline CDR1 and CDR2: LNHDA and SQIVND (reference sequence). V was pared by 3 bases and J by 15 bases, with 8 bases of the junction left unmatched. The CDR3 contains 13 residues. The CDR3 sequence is CASSIGSGRAPFF. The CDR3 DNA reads TGTGCCAGTAGTATCGGGAGCGGGAGGGCTCCGTTCTTC. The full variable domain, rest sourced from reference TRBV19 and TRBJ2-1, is DGGITQSPKYLFRKEGQNVTLSCEQNLNHDAMYWYRQDPGQGLRLIYYSQIVNDFQKGDIAEGYSVSREKKESFPLTVTSAQKNPTAFYLCASSIGSGRAPFFGPGTRLTVL.

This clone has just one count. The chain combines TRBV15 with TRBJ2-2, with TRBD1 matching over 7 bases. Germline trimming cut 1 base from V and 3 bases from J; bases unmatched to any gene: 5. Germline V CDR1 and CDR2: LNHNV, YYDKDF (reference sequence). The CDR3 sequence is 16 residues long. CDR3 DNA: TGTGCCACCAGCAGAGGACGACAGGGATACACCGGGGAGCTGTTTTTT. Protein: CATSRGRQGYTGELFF.

The CDR3 DNA follows: TGTGCCAGCAGTCGCCGGCGGGACAGGGGGGCGCTTGAAGCTTTCTTT. Translating it yields CASSRRRDRGALEAFF. The rearrangement uses TRBV7-2 and TRBJ1-1; 11 nucleotides line up with TRBD1. Losses at the gene ends were 6 bases for V and 7 bases for J; bases not matched to a gene: 13. Germline assignment: CDR1 SGHTA and CDR2 FQGNSA. CDR3 length equals 16 residues. The full variable domain, with the rest looked up from reference TRBV7-2 and TRBJ1-1, is GAGVSQSPSNKVTEKGKDVELRCDPISGHTALYWYRQSLGQGLEFLIYFQGNSAPDKSGLPSDRFSAERTGGSVSTLTIQRTQQEDSAVYLCASSRRRDRGALEAFFGQGTRLTVV.

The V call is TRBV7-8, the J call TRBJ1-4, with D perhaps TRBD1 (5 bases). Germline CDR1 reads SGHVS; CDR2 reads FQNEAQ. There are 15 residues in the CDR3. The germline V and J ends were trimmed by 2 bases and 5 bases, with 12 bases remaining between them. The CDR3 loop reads CASSLIAAGNEKLFF. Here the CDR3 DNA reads TGTGCCAGCAGCTTAATCGCGGCAGGGAATGAAAAACTGTTTTTT. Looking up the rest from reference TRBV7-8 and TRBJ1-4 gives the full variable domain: GAGVSQSPRYKVAKRGQDVALRCDPISGHVSLFWYQQALGQGPEFLTYFQNEAQLDKSGLPSDRFFAERPEGSVSTLKIQRTQQEDSAVYLCASSLIAAGNEKLFFGSGTQLSVL.

The chain's CDR3 is CASSGQWGGYQETQYF. The CDR3, as DNA: TGTGCCAGCAGTGGACAGTGGGGAGGGTACCAAGAGACCCAGTACTTC. This chain joins TRBV2 and TRBJ2-5; 7 positions match TRBD2. V lost 4 bases to trimming and J lost 0 bases; unmatched junction nucleotides: 8. From germline, CDR1 is SNHLY and CDR2 FYNNEI. There are 16 residues in the CDR3.

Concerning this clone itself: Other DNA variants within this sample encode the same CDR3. DNA for the CDR3: TGTGCCAGCTCACCAACTACGTACAATGAGCAGTTCTTC. It is translated as CASSPTTYNEQFF. The chain is built from TRBV18 and TRBJ2-1; no clear D. V lost 2 bases to trimming and J lost 4 bases, with 6 bases between them. The CDR3 is 13 residues long. Germline V gene data show CDR1 as KGHSH and CDR2 as LQKENI. The variable domain in full, completed from reference TRBV18 and TRBJ2-1, reads NAGVMQNPRHLVRRRGQEARLRCSPMKGHSHVYWYRQLPEEGLKFMVYLQKENIIDESGMPKERFSAEFPKEGPSILRIQQVVRGDSAAYFCASSPTTYNEQFFGPGTRLTVL.

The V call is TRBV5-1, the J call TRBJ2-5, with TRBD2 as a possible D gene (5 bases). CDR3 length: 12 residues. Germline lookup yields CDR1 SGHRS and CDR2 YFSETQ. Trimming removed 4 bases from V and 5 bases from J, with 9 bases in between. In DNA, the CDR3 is TGCGCCAGCAGCCCCCCGGGGGAGACCCAGTACTTC. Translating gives CASSPPGETQYF.

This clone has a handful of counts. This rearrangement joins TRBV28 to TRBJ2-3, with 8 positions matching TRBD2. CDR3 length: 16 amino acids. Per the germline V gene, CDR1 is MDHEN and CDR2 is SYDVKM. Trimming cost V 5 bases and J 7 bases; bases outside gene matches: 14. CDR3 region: CASSPKKSGSTHTQYF. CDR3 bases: TGTGCCAGCAGTCCTAAAAAAAGCGGGAGTACACATACGCAGTATTTT. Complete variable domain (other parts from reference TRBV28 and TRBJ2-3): DVKVTQSSRYLVKRTGEKVFLECVQDMDHENMFWYRQDPGLGLRLIYFSYDVKMKEKGDIPEGYSVSREKKERFSLILESASTNQTSMYLCASSPKKSGSTHTQYFGPGTRLTVL.

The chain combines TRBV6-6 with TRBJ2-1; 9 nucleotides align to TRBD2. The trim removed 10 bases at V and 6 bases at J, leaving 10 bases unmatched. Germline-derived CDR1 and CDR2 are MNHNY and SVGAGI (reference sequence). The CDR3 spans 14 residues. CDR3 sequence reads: CANDLAGVPNEQFF. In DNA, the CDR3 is TGTGCCAACGATTTAGCGGGAGTCCCCAATGAGCAGTTCTTC.

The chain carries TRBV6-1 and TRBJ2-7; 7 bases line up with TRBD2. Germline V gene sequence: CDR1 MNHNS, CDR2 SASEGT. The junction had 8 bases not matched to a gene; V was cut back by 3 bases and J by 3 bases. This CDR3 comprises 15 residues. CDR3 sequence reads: CASSERGRGLYEQYF. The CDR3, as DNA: TGTGCCAGCAGTGAGCGAGGGAGGGGACTCTACGAGCAGTACTTC.

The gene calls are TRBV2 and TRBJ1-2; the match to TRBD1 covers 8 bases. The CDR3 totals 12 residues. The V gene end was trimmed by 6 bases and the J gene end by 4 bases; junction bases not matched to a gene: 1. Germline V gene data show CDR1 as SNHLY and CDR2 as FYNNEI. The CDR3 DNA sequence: TGTGCCAGCAGGGACAGGGCCTATGGCTACACCTTC. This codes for CASRDRAYGYTF.

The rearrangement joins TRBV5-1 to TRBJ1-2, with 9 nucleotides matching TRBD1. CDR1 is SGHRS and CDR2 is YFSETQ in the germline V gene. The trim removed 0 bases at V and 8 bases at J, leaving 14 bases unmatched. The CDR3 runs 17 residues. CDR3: CASSLEGTGSIRGGYTF. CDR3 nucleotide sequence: TGCGCCAGCAGCTTGGAAGGGACAGGGTCCATTCGAGGAGGCTACACCTTC.

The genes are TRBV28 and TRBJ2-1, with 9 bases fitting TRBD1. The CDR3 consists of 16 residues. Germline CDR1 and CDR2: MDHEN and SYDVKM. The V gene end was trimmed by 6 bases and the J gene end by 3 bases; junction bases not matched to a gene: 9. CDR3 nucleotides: TGTGCCAGCAGCTCCACCGGGACAGGGCGCTACAATGAGCAGTTCTTC. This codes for CASSSTGTGRYNEQFF.

The CDR3 is CASRQGAREKLFF. In nucleotides, the CDR3 is TGTGCCAGCAGGCAGGGGGCTAGGGAAAAACTGTTTTTT. This chain uses TRBV2 with TRBJ1-4; TRBD1 agrees at 8 bases. The CDR3 has 13 residues. CDR1 SNHLY and CDR2 FYNNEI come from the germline V gene. V lost 6 bases, J lost 8 bases, and 5 bases stayed unmatched.

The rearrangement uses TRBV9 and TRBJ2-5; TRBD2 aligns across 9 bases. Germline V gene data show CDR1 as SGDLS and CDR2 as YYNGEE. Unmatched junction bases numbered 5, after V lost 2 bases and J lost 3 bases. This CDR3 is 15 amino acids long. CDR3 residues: CASSVLAGREETQYF. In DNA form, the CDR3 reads TGTGCCAGCAGCGTTCTAGCGGGACGCGAAGAGACCCAGTACTTC. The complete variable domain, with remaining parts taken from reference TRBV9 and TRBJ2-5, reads DSGVTQTPKHLITATGQRVTLRCSPRSGDLSVYWYQQSLDQGLQFLIQYYNGEERAKGNILERFSAQQFPDLHSELNLSSLELGDSALYFCASSVLAGREETQYFGPGTRLLVL.

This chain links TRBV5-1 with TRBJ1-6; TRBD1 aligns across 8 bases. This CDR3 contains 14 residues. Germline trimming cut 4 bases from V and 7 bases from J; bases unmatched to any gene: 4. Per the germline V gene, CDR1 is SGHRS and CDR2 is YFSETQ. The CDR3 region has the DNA TGCGCCAGCAGCCAGTCAGGGGGCAATTCACCCCTCCACTTT. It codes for CASSQSGGNSPLHF. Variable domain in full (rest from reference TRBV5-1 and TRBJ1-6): KAGVTQTPRYLIKTRGQQVTLSCSPISGHRSVSWYQQTPGQGLQFLFEYFSETQRNKGNFPGRFSGRQFSNSRSEMNVSTLELGDSALYLCASSQSGGNSPLHFGNGTRLTVT.

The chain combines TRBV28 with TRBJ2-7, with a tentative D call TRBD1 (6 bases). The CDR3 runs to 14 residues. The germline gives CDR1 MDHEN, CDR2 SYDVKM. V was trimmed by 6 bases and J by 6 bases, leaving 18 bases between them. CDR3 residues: CASSLTGIRREQYF. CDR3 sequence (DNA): TGTGCCAGCAGCCTAACAGGGATCCGGCGCGAGCAGTACTTC. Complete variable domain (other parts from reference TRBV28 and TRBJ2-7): DVKVTQSSRYLVKRTGEKVFLECVQDMDHENMFWYRQDPGLGLRLIYFSYDVKMKEKGDIPEGYSVSREKKERFSLILESASTNQTSMYLCASSLTGIRREQYFGPGTRLTVT.